The next 6 T cell receptor beta chains were all read from a single sample in a study of beta chain features in type 1 diabetes. Whole-study results and caveats: Moderate but significant shortening of TCRB CDR3s was recorded in all four CD4+ subsets from Type 1 diabetes patients.

What was sequenced were expressed TCRB transcripts, since all of the isolated RNA had been reverse transcribed. Clones were sequenced by immunoSEQ multiplex PCR, and TCRdb holds only the in-frame ones, with some missing. Of 50,000 to 55,000 clones listed, roughly 63% were seen once; the top ten hold 0.29%. These receptors' antigens are unknown. Material for sequencing was stem cell memory CD4+ T cells from blood. Receptors were obtained from a woman in her 30s with type 1 diabetes.

The genes are TRBV25-1 and TRBJ1-4; D is ambiguous. V dropped 4 bases and J dropped 7 bases, with 16 bases sitting between them. The CDR3 contains 15 residues. Germline loops: CDR1 MGHDK, CDR2 SYGVNS. The CDR3 region has the DNA TGTGCCAGCAGTGTGGACCGGGATAGAGGTGAAAAACTGTTTTTT. The encoded protein is CASSVDRDRGEKLFF.

The gene calls are TRBV11-1 and TRBJ2-1; 12 bases match TRBD2. Looked up from germline, CDR1 is SGHAT and CDR2 is FQDESV (reference sequence). This CDR3 spans 16 amino acids. V dropped 4 bases and J dropped 4; count of bases not matched to a gene: 5. The CDR3 reads CASSWTSGKFYNEQFF. The CDR3 coding sequence is TGTGCCAGCAGCTGGACTAGCGGGAAATTTTACAATGAGCAGTTCTTC.

This clone has just a few counts. The chain couples TRBV5-1 to TRBJ1-1, with D perhaps TRBD1 (6 bases). Trimming removed 2 bases at V and 0 bases at J, with 8 bases between. The CDR3 contains 14 residues. The germline V gene encodes CDR1 SGHRS and CDR2 YFSETQ. CDR3 region: CASSFGQMNTEAFF. In nucleotides, the CDR3 is TGCGCCAGCAGCTTCGGACAGATGAACACTGAAGCTTTCTTT.

The CDR3 bases are TGTGCCAGCAGTGAATTGTCACAGCGGGAGACCCAGTACTTC. This gives the protein CASSELSQRETQYF. This rearrangement joins TRBV25-1 to TRBJ2-5, with D possibly TRBD2 on 5 matching bases. This CDR3 has 14 amino acids. The V gene's germline CDR1 is MGHDK and CDR2 SYGVNS. The V end lost 1 base, the J end lost 5 bases, and 11 bases lay between the germline ends.

The chain couples TRBV10-3 to TRBJ2-1, with D perhaps matching TRBD1 (6 bases). This CDR3 is built from 17 residues. Germline V gene sequence: CDR1 ENHRY, CDR2 SYGVKD. Trimming removed 8 bases from V and 3 bases from J, with 23 bases in between. The CDR3 region is CAIGPGTPIRSYNEQFF. CDR3 in DNA: TGTGCCATCGGTCCCGGGACACCCATAAGGAGCTACAATGAGCAGTTCTTC.

The gene calls are TRBV6-1 and TRBJ2-1; tentative D call: TRBD1 (6 bases). The CDR3 covers 12 residues. Trimming left V 5 bases short and J 7 bases short, with 9 bases between. Germline V gene lookup returns CDR1 MNHNS and CDR2 SASEGT. This CDR3 is CASSTQGNEQFF. CDR3 DNA: TGTGCCAGCAGTACCCAGGGGAATGAGCAGTTCTTC.